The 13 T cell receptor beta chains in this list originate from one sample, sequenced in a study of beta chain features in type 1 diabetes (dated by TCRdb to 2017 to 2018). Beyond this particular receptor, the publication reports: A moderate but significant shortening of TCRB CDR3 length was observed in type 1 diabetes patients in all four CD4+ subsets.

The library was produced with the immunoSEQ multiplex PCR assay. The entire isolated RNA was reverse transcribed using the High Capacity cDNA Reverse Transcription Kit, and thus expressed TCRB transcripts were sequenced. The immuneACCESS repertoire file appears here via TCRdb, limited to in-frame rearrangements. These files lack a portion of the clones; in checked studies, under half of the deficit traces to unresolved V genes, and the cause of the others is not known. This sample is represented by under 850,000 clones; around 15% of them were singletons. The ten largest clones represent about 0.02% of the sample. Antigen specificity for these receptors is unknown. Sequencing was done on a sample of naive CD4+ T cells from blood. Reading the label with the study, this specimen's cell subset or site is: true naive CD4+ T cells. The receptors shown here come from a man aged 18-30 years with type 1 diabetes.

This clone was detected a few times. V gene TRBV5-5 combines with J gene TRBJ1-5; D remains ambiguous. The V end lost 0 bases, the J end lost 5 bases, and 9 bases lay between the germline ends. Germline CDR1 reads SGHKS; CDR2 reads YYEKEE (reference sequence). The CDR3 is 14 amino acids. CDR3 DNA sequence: TGTGCCAGCAGCTTGGCGTCTCCTGATCAGCCCCAGCATTTT. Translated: CASSLASPDQPQHF.

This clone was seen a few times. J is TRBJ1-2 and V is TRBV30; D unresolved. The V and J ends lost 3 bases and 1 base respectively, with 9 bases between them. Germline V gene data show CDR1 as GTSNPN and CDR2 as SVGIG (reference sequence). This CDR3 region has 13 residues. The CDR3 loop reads CAWRVPSNYGYTF. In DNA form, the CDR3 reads TGTGCCTGGAGGGTGCCAAGTAACTATGGCTACACCTTC. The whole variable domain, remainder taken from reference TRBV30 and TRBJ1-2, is SQTIHQWPATLVQPVGSPLSLECTVEGTSNPNLYWYRQAAGRGLQLLFYSVGIGQISSEVPQNLSASRPQDRQFILSSKKLLLSDSGFYLCAWRVPSNYGYTFGSGTRLTVV.

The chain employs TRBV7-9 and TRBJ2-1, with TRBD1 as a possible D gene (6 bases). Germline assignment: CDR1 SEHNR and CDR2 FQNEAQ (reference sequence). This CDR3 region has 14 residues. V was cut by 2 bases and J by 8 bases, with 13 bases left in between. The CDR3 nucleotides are TGTGCCAGCAGCTTAAACCCACAGGGCGATGAGCAGTTCTTC. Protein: CASSLNPQGDEQFF.

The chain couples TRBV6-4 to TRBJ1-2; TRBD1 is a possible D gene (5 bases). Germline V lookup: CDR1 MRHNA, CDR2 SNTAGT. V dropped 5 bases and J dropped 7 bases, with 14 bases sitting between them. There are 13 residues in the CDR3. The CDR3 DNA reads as TGTGCCAGCAGTCAGACGGGGGTGGTTGGCTACACCTTC. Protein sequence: CASSQTGVVGYTF.

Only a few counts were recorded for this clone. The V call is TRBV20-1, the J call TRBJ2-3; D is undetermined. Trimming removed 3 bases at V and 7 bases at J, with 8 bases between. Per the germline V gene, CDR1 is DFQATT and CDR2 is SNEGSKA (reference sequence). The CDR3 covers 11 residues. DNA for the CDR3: TGCAGTGCTAGCTTTGAAAATACGCAGTATTTT. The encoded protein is CSASFENTQYF.

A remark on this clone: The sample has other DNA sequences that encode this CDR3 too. The CDR3 coding sequence is TGCGCCAGCAGCTTGGAAGGCCAAGAGACCCAGTACTTC. Protein: CASSLEGQETQYF. The chain carries TRBV5-1 and TRBJ2-5; D remains ambiguous. The CDR3 covers 13 residues. V was cut by 0 bases and J by 1 base, with 4 bases left in between. Germline V gene sequence: CDR1 SGHRS, CDR2 YFSETQ.

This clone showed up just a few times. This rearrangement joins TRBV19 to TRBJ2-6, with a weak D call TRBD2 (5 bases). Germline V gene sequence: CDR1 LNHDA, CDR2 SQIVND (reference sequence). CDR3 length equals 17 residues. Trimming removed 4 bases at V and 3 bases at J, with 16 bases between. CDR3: CASSTTEAFGGANVLTF. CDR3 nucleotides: TGTGCCAGTAGTACTACGGAGGCCTTCGGTGGGGCCAACGTCCTGACTTTC.

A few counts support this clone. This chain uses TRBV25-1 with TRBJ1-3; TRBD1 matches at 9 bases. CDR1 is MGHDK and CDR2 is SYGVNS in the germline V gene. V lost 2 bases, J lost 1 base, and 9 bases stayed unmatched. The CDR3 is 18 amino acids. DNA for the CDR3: TGTGCCAGCAGTGAACGGGCGACAGGGGGAAAATCTGGAAACACCATATATTTT. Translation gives CASSERATGGKSGNTIYF.

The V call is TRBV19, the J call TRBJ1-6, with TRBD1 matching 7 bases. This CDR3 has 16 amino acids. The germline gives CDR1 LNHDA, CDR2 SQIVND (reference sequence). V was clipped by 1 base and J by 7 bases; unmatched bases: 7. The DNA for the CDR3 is TGTGCCAGTAGTATAGTCGCCGGGACAGCCAATTCACCCCTCCACTTT. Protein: CASSIVAGTANSPLHF. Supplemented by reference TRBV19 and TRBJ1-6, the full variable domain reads DGGITQSPKYLFRKEGQNVTLSCEQNLNHDAMYWYRQDPGQGLRLIYYSQIVNDFQKGDIAEGYSVSREKKESFPLTVTSAQKNPTAFYLCASSIVAGTANSPLHFGNGTRLTVT.

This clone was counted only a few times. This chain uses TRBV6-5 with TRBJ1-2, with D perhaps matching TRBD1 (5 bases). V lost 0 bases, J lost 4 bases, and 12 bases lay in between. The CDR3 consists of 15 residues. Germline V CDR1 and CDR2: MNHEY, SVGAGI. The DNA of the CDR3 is TGTGCCAGCAGTTACTCGAGACAGCACCTCTATGGCTACACCTTC. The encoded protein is CASSYSRQHLYGYTF.

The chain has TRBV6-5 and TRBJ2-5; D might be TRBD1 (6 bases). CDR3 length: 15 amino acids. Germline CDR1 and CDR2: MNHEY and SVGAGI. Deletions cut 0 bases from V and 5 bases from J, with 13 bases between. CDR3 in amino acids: CASSYSYRAAETQYF. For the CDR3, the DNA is TGTGCCAGCAGTTACTCATACAGGGCAGCGGAGACCCAGTACTTC.

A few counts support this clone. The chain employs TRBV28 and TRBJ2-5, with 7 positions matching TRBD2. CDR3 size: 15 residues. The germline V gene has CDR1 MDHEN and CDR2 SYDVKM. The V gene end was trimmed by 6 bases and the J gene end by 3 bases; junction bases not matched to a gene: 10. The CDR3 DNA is TGTGCCAGCAGCTTCCGCGGGCTAGCGGAAGAGACCCAGTACTTC. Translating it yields CASSFRGLAEETQYF.

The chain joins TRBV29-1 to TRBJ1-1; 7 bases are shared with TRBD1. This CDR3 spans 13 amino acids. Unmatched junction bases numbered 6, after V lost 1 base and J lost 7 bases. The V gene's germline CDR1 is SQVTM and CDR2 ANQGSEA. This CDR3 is CSVEARGNDEAFF. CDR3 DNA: TGCAGCGTTGAAGCCAGGGGGAACGATGAAGCTTTCTTT.